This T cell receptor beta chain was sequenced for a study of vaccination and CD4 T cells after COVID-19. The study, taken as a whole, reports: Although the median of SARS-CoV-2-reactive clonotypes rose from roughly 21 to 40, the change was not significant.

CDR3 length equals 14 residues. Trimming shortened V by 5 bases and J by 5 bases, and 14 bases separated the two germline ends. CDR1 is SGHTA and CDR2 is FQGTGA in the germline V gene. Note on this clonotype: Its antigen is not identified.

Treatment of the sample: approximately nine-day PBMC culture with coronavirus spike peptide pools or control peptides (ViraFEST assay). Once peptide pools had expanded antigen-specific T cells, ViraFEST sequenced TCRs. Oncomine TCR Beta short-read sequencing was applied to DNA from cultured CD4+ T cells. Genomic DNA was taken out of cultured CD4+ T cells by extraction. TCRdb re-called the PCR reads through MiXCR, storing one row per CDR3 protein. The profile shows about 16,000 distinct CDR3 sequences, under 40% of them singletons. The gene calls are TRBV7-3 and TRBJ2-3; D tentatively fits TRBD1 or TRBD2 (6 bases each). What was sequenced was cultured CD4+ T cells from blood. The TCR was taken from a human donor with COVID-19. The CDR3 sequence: CASSTEGGLDTQYF. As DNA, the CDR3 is TGTGCCAGCAGCACGGAGGGGGGATTAGATACGCAGTATTTT.